The 24 T cell receptor beta chains reported below all come from one sample, sequenced in a study of cytotoxic CD8 clonotypes in ibrutinib-treated CLL. Clones were read by immunoSEQ multiplex PCR, and TCRdb kept only the in-frame ones, dropping some. The table includes about 140,000 clones, about 84% detected once. The sample here was PBMCs, taken after 36 months of ibrutinib treatment. Source of these receptors: a human donor with chronic lymphocytic leukemia.

This rearrangement joins TRBV14 to TRBJ2-2, with TRBD1 matching 8 bases. This CDR3 has 18 residues. Germline lookup yields CDR1 SGHDN and CDR2 FVKESK. V gave up 4 bases and J gave up 5 bases; unmatched junction bases: 15. The CDR3 DNA follows: TGTGCCAGCAGCCTGGGAAGAGACAGGGGCAGGAGGACCGGGGAGCTGTTTTTT. Protein: CASSLGRDRGRRTGELFF.

The genes are TRBV4-1 and TRBJ2-1; 7 nucleotides line up with TRBD2. Germline values: CDR1 MGHRA, CDR2 YSYEKL. V dropped 1 base and J dropped 8; count of bases not matched to a gene: 5. CDR3 size: 14 residues. CDR3 sequence reads: CASSQGGSGYEQFF. DNA of the CDR3: TGCGCCAGCAGCCAAGGCGGGAGTGGCTATGAGCAGTTCTTC.

The CDR3 coding sequence is TGTGCCAGCAGCGTAGGAGTTCTTGTCCTCCGGGAGACCCAGTACTTC. This codes for CASSVGVLVLRETQYF. The rearrangement uses TRBV9 and TRBJ2-5; no clear D gene. Looked up from germline, CDR1 is SGDLS and CDR2 is YYNGEE. The V gene lost 0 bases and the J gene lost 5 bases, with 17 bases spanning the gap. This CDR3 contains 16 residues.

The chain is built from TRBV2 and TRBJ1-2, with D tentatively TRBD1 (6 bases). The V end lost 7 bases, the J end lost 2 bases, and 11 bases lay between the germline ends. CDR3 size: 13 residues. CDR1 and CDR2 (germline): SNHLY, FYNNEI. CDR3 sequence (DNA): TGTGCCAGCAAACCGGGACACAACTATGGCTACACCTTC. Translation: CASKPGHNYGYTF.

The chain combines TRBV5-4 with TRBJ1-1, with D possibly TRBD1 on 5 matching bases. Germline CDR1 is SGHNT and CDR2 is YYREEE (reference sequence). The V end lost 4 bases, the J end lost 7 bases, and 14 bases lay between the germline ends. This CDR3 comprises 13 residues. The DNA of the CDR3 is TGTGCCAGCAGCCCTGAGGGACGGGATGAAGCTTTCTTT. As protein: CASSPEGRDEAFF.

This chain uses TRBV30 with TRBJ1-3, with D unclear. CDR3 length equals 13 residues. Germline V gives CDR1 GTSNPN, CDR2 SVGIG (reference sequence). V shed 0 bases and J shed 3 bases, with 6 bases lying between them. DNA for the CDR3: TGTGCCTGGAGTGTGGGAAGTGGAAACACCATATATTTT. Translating gives CAWSVGSGNTIYF. Variable domain in full (rest from reference TRBV30 and TRBJ1-3): SQTIHQWPATLVQPVGSPLSLECTVEGTSNPNLYWYRQAAGRGLQLLFYSVGIGQISSEVPQNLSASRPQDRQFILSSKKLLLSDSGFYLCAWSVGSGNTIYFGEGSWLTVV.

This clone was detected only a few times. V gene TRBV5-1 combines with J gene TRBJ1-2, with 7 bases that match TRBD1. The CDR3 runs to 13 residues. Germline assignment: CDR1 SGHRS and CDR2 YFSETQ. V was clipped by 5 bases and J by 4 bases; unmatched bases: 5. The CDR3, as DNA: TGCGCCAGCAGTCCCGGGACAGTCTATGGCTACACCTTC. It translates to CASSPGTVYGYTF.

The chain recombines TRBV27 with TRBJ2-7, with 8 bases identical to TRBD2. Germline CDR1 MNHEY, CDR2 SMNVEV (reference sequence). V lost 5 bases and J lost 2; bases outside the gene matches: 11. The CDR3 totals 16 residues. The CDR3: CASSRPSGTRPYEQYF. The DNA for the CDR3 is TGTGCCAGCAGTCGTCCGTCCGGGACTAGACCCTACGAGCAGTACTTC.

The CDR3 spells CASSQRGQGKSGANVLTF. The CDR3 DNA follows: TGTGCCAGCAGCCAACGGGGACAGGGGAAGTCTGGGGCCAACGTCCTGACTTTC. This chain joins TRBV11-3 and TRBJ2-6; TRBD1 aligns across 10 bases. Germline V gives CDR1 SGHNT, CDR2 YENEEA. Trimming took 5 bases from V and 1 from J; bases not matched to a gene: 8. This CDR3 has 18 residues.

This chain joins TRBV7-3 and TRBJ2-7, with 10 bases fitting TRBD2. Trimming cost V 5 bases and J 0 bases; bases outside gene matches: 4. The CDR3 length is 15 residues. In germline, CDR1 is SGHTA, CDR2 FQGTGA. CDR3 bases: TGTGCCAGCAGCACCACTAGCGGGGCCTCCTACGAGCAGTACTTC. Translating it yields CASSTTSGASYEQYF.

This clone was detected only a few times. The chain is built from TRBV19 and TRBJ1-5; the D gene is possibly TRBD1 (5 bases). Germline V CDR1 and CDR2: LNHDA, SQIVND (reference sequence). The CDR3 covers 15 residues. With 3 bases removed from V and 7 bases from J, the gap between germline ends came to 16 bases. Here the CDR3 reads CASSIQGPEGQPQHF. As DNA, the CDR3 is TGTGCCAGTAGTATCCAGGGCCCTGAGGGGCAGCCCCAGCATTTT.

J is TRBJ2-7 and V is TRBV4-2; the match to TRBD2 covers 7 bases. The CDR3 has 16 amino acids. Germline V gives CDR1 LGHNA, CDR2 YNFKEQ. V dropped 0 bases and J dropped 1; count of bases not matched to a gene: 6. The CDR3 sequence is CASSQETGLVSYEQYF. DNA for the CDR3: TGTGCCAGCAGCCAAGAAACCGGACTAGTTTCCTACGAGCAGTACTTC.

This chain links TRBV5-1 with TRBJ2-7; no clear D. Deletions cut 0 bases from V and 1 base from J, with 8 bases between. Germline CDR1 is SGHRS and CDR2 is YFSETQ. The CDR3 totals 14 residues. The CDR3 loop is CASSLGDPSYEQYF. CDR3 coding DNA: TGCGCCAGCAGCTTGGGAGACCCTTCCTACGAGCAGTACTTC.

This clone has a single count. The chain joins TRBV21-1 to TRBJ2-3; the DNA was not used to check the table's D call, TRBD1. TRBV21-1 is described as a pseudogene. The CDR3 has 13 amino acids. This CDR3 reads CARSGPTTDTQYF. CDR3 DNA sequence: TGTGCCAGAAGCGGCCCCACCACAGATACGCAGTATTTT.

The rearrangement joins TRBV14 to TRBJ2-1; 8 nucleotides line up with TRBD2. CDR3 length: 16 amino acids. After removal of 0 bases from V and 6 bases from J, the junction contained 7 bases not matched to a gene. Germline values: CDR1 SGHDN, CDR2 FVKESK. In DNA, the CDR3 is TGTGCCAGCAGCCAAGATCGGGGACTAGGTGGCAATGAGCAGTTCTTC. Translated, it gives CASSQDRGLGGNEQFF.

The rearrangement joins TRBV19 to TRBJ1-5; D is unresolved. In germline, CDR1 is LNHDA, CDR2 SQIVND (reference sequence). V was shortened by 7 bases and J by 0 bases, with 10 bases between the two germline ends. The CDR3 spans 14 residues. The CDR3 nucleotides read TGTGCCAGTATCAACTCTTATAGCAATCAGCCCCAGCATTTT. Translating gives CASINSYSNQPQHF. Drawing the rest from reference TRBV19 and TRBJ1-5, the complete variable domain is DGGITQSPKYLFRKEGQNVTLSCEQNLNHDAMYWYRQDPGQGLRLIYYSQIVNDFQKGDIAEGYSVSREKKESFPLTVTSAQKNPTAFYLCASINSYSNQPQHFGDGTRLSIL.

The chain combines TRBV29-1 with TRBJ1-4, with a possible D match to TRBD1 (6 bases). The germline V and J ends were trimmed by 4 bases and 5 bases, with 11 bases remaining between them. Germline assignment: CDR1 SQVTM and CDR2 ANQGSEA. The CDR3 runs to 13 residues. The CDR3 loop reads CSVAQQGNEKLFF. CDR3 DNA: TGCAGCGTTGCCCAACAGGGAAATGAAAAACTGTTTTTT.

This clone was found once. The chain joins TRBV6-1 to TRBJ2-5; D not certain. Germline values: CDR1 MNHNS, CDR2 SASEGT. Trimming cost V 2 bases and J 0 bases, with 7 bases left between them. The CDR3 runs 14 residues. The CDR3 bases are TGTGCCAGCAGTGAAAGGTGGTACCAAGAGACCCAGTACTTC. Its translation is CASSERWYQETQYF.

The chain uses TRBV30 and TRBJ1-5; maybe TRBD1 (5 bases). Per the germline V gene, CDR1 is GTSNPN and CDR2 is SVGIG (reference sequence). The V end lost 3 bases, the J end lost 4 bases, and 7 bases lay between the germline ends. The CDR3 runs to 12 residues. CDR3 sequence (DNA): TGTGCCTGGAGACGGGGGAATCAGCCCCAGCATTTT. It is translated as CAWRRGNQPQHF.

The V call is TRBV25-1, the J call TRBJ2-3; TRBD1 might be the D (6 bases). Trimming removed 6 bases from V and 6 bases from J, with 7 bases in between. Germline-derived CDR1 and CDR2 are MGHDK and SYGVNS. The CDR3 contains 11 residues. The CDR3: CASRGADTQYF. The CDR3 bases are TGTGCCAGCAGGGGGGCCGATACGCAGTATTTT.

This clone was recorded only once. The V and J genes are TRBV7-9 and TRBJ2-1; D is unresolved. CDR3 length: 13 amino acids. From germline, CDR1 is SEHNR and CDR2 FQNEAQ (reference sequence). The germline V and J ends were trimmed by 3 bases and 3 bases, with 6 bases remaining between them. The CDR3 region is CASSLDNYNEQFF. CDR3 sequence (DNA): TGTGCCAGCAGCTTGGATAACTACAATGAGCAGTTCTTC.

The CDR3 spells CASRRGGASTDTQYF. In DNA, the CDR3 is TGTGCCAGCAGGAGAGGAGGGGCTAGCACAGATACGCAGTATTTT. The chain recombines TRBV6-1 with TRBJ2-3; D is perhaps TRBD2 (6 bases). Germline V CDR1 and CDR2: MNHNS, SASEGT. The V end was cut by 6 bases, the J end by 0 bases, with 13 bases between. The CDR3 has 15 amino acids.

The J gene is TRBJ2-6, the V gene TRBV5-1, with 12 bases matching TRBD2. Germline assignment: CDR1 SGHRS and CDR2 YFSETQ. J lost 3 bases, V lost 2 bases, and 6 bases had no gene match. The CDR3 is 18 residues long. CDR3 DNA sequence: TGCGCCAGCAGCTTAGAGACTAGCGGGAGCCTTGGGGCCAACGTCCTGACTTTC. It yields the protein CASSLETSGSLGANVLTF.

As to this clone: A read error is likely, as this CDR3 ends without the conserved phenylalanine or tryptophan. The DNA is omitted, as the CDR3 cannot be located on it reliably, and the CDR3 follows TCRdb's listing. V and J are TRBV7-9 and TRBJ1-1. The CDR3 numbers 11 amino acids, ends counted. Germline V lookup: CDR1 SEHNR, CDR2 FQNEAQ (reference sequence). CDR3 region: CASSLERLGRA.